The T cell receptor (beta chain) described here comes from a study of human T cells and chemical hapten exposure. Study-wide background: Researchers reported sensitizing a roughly 2 cm by roughly 2 cm upper inner arm skin site with 2% DPC. Throughout a study of around six months, patients underwent weekly scalp administration of diphenylcyclopropenone doses.

MiXCR, applied by TCRdb to the RACE reads, yields one record per CDR3 protein. The sample yields roughly 100,000 distinct CDR3 sequences, 34% seen once. The length of the CDR3 is 15 residues. With 4 bases clipped from V and 2 bases from J, the junction kept 2 bases outside the gene matches. Germline CDR1 reads KGHDR; CDR2 reads SFDVKD. Regarding time point: patch test 3, about 24 weeks after DPC sensitization. Treatment here: therapeutic diphenylcyclopropenone sensitization with weekly scalp DPC. This receptor was taken from a man aged 40-50 years with alopecia areata. Some clones in this sample may be carry-over from other donors' samples. The sequenced sample was whole blood, obtained in connection with sensitization to the hapten diphenylcyclopropenone (DPC). This chain uses TRBV24-1 with TRBJ2-3; 10 bases are a match to TRBD2. CDR3 DNA sequence: TGTGCCACCAGTGAAGGACTAGCGGTCACAGATACGCAGTATTTT. It is translated as CATSEGLAVTDTQYF.